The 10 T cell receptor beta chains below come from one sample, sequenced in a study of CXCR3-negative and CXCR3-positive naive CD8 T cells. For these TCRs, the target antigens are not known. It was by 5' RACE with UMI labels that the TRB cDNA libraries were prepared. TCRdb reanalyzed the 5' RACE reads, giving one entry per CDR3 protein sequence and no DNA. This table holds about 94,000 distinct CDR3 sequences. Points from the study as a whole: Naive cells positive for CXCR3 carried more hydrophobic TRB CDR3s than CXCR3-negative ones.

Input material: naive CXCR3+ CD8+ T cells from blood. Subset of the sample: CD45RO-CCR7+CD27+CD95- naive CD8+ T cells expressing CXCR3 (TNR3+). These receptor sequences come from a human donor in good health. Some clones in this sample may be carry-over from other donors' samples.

CDR3 residues: CASSSSSTHEQYF. V usage is TRBV27 and J usage is TRBJ2-7; the TCRdb call, TRBD2, lacks DNA for checking. Germline V CDR1 and CDR2: MNHEY, SMNVEV (reference sequence). The CDR3 runs to 13 residues.

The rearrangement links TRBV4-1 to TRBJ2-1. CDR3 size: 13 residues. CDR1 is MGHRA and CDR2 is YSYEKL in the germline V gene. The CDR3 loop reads CASSQTGYDEQFF.

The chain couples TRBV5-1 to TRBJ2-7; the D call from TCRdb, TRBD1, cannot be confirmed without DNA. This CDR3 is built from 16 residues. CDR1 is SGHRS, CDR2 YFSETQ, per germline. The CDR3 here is CASSLEAAGASYEQYF.

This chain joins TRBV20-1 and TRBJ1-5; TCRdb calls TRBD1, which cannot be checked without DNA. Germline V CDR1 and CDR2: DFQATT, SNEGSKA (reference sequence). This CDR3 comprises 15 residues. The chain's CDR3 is CSARDPGALGQPQHF.

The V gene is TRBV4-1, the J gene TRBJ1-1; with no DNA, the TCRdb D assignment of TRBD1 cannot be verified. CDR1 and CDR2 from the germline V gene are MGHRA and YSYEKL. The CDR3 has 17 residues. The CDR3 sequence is CASSQDRPVGPNTEAFF.

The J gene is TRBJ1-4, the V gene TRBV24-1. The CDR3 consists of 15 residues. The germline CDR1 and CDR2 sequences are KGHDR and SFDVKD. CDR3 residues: CATSDPSRGGEKLFF.

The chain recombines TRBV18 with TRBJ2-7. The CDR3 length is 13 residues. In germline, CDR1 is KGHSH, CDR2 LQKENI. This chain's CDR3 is CASSPRDRYEQYF.

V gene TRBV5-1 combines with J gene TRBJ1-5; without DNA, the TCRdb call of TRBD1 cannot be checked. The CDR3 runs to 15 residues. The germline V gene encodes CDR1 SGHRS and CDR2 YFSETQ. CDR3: CASSLTGGFNQPQHF.

CDR3: CSARDLYSGNVYYGYTF. The rearrangement links TRBV20-1 to TRBJ1-2; without DNA, the TCRdb call of TRBD1 cannot be checked. This CDR3 has 17 amino acids. Germline lookup yields CDR1 DFQATT and CDR2 SNEGSKA (reference sequence).

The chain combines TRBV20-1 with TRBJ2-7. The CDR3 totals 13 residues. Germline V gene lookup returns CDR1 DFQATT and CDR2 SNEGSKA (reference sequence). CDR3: CSAREVQVYEQYF.